This TCR beta chain was captured by sequencing in a study of metastatic and nonmetastatic thyroid tumors. On the study more broadly: Repertoires from malignant and benign thyroid patients were compared across blood and tumor or nodule tissue.

Prior to thyroid surgery, none of the patients had received any treatment. As handled by the study authors: Differences in CDR3 between clinicopathological groups were drawn on to build a classifier intended to discriminate distant-metastatic papillary thyroid cancer patients. TCRdb re-processed the PCR reads through MiXCR. These V and J calls originate from TCRdb's pipeline instead of the authors' own analysis. The sample carries about 50,000 clones, 20% recorded once. The specimen sequenced was blood. This TCR derives from a female donor with papillary thyroid cancer or a benign thyroid nodule (not recorded which). Some clones in this sample may be carry-over from other donors' samples.

The CDR3 sequence is CASSPSGAAWELFF. The CDR3 region has the DNA TGTGCCAGCAGTCCCTCGGGAGCCGCCTGGGAGCTGTTTTTT. The rearrangement links TRBV28 to TRBJ2-2; perhaps TRBD2 as D (6 bases). This CDR3 comprises 14 residues. Germline lookup yields CDR1 MDHEN and CDR2 SYDVKM. The ends were cut back, 5 bases at V and 9 bases at J, with 16 bases in the middle.